This T cell receptor (beta chain) was captured in a study of CD8+ T cells in alopecia areata. The study's findings and limits: Lesional scalp exceeded normal scalp in clonality, especially in alopecia totalis/universalis.

Alopecia areata patients provided lesional scalp punch biopsies and peripheral blood. It was from PBMCs that CD4+ and CD8+ T cells were sorted. This CDR3 spans 15 amino acids. The germline CDR1 and CDR2 sequences are SGDLS and YYNGEE. Trimming left V 2 bases short and J 5 bases short, with 14 bases between. To note about this clone: Its antigen is not known.

Extracted RNA was reverse transcribed into cDNA, the sequencing template. Profiling relied on immunoSEQ multiplex PCR, and the TCRdb table lists in-frame clones only, not all of them. The table includes about 82,000 clones, roughly 51% detected once. Material: NKG2D-high CD8+ T cells sorted from blood. This chain joins TRBV9 and TRBJ2-1; D may be TRBD1 (6 bases). This clonotype was obtained from a human donor with alopecia areata. CDR3 residues: CASSVRDTGHNEQFF. For the CDR3, the DNA is TGTGCCAGCAGCGTCAGAGATACAGGGCACAATGAGCAGTTCTTC.